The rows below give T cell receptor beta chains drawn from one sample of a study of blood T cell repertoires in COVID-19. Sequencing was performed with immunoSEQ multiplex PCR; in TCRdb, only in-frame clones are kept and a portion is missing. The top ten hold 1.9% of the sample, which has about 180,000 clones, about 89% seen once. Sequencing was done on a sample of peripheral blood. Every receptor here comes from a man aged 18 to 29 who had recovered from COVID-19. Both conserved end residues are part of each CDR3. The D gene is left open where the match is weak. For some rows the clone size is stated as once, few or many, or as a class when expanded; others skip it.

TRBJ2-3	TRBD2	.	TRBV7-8	CASSLTSGSGDTQYF	TGTGCCAGCAGCTTAACTAGCGGGAGTGGCGATACGCAGTATTTT
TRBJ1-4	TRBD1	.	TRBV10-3	CATSTPGTGDEKLFF	TGTGCCACCTCTACGCCAGGGACAGGGGACGAAAAACTGTTTTTT
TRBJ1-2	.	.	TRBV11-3	CASRPTGLIFYGYTF	TGTGCCAGCAGACCCACAGGCCTAATATTCTATGGCTACACCTTC
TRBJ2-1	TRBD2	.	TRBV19	CASRGLAGTNEQFF	TGTGCCAGTAGAGGACTAGCGGGGACCAATGAGCAGTTCTTC
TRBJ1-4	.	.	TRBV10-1	CASSDGTTNEKLFF	TGCGCCAGCAGTGATGGCACCACCAATGAAAAACTGTTTTTT
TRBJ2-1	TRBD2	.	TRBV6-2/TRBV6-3	CASSYPAGVSLSYNEQFF	TGTGCCAGCAGTTACCCAGCGGGAGTCAGTCTCTCCTACAATGAGCAGTTCTTC
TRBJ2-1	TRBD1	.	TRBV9	CASSPRDRGFSGAYNEQFF	TGTGCCAGCAGCCCCCGGGACAGGGGTTTCAGCGGGGCCTACAATGAGCAGTTCTTC
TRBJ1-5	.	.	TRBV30	CAWRGSQNQPQHF	TGTGCCTGGAGGGGCAGCCAGAATCAGCCCCAGCATTTT
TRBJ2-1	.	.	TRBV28	CASSLVSGNEQFF	TGTGCCAGCAGTTTAGTATCGGGGAATGAGCAGTTCTTC
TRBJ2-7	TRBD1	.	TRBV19	CASSDRAEQYF	TGTGCCAGTAGTGACAGGGCCGAGCAGTACTTC
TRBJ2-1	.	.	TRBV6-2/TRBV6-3	CASSLAPTSYNEQFF	TGTGCCAGCAGTTTAGCGCCTACATCCTACAATGAGCAGTTCTTC
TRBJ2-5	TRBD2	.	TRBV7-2	CASRAPAGVSGETQYF	TGTGCCAGCCGTGCCCCAGCGGGAGTCTCCGGGGAGACCCAGTACTTC
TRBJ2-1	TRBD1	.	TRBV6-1	CASSEARGTGCFF	TGTGCCAGCAGTGAGGCTCGTGGGACAGGGTGTTTCTTC
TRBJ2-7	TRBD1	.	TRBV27	CASSLSGQSSYEQYF	TGTGCCAGCAGTTTATCGGGACAGAGCTCCTACGAGCAGTACTTC
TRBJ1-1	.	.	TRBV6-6	CASSYGASTLNTEAFF	TGTGCCAGCAGTTACGGGGCATCGACCCTGAACACTGAAGCTTTCTTT
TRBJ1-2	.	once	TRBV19	CASSIDHTRQLYGYTF	TGTGCCAGTAGTATAGATCATACCCGACAGCTATATGGCTACACCTTC
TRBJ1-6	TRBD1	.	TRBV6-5	CASSYGDRGNSPLHF	TGTGCCAGCAGTTACGGGGACAGGGGCAATTCACCCCTCCACTTT
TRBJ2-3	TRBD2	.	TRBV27	CASSSGLAGATDTQYF	TGTGCCAGCAGTTCGGGACTAGCGGGAGCGACAGATACGCAGTATTTT
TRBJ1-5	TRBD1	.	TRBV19	CASSPRDSDQPQHF	TGTGCCAGTAGTCCCCGGGACAGTGATCAGCCCCAGCATTTT
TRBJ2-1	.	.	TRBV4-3	CASSLTRNNEQFF	TGCGCCAGCAGCCTGACTCGGAACAATGAGCAGTTCTTC
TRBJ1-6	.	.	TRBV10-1	CASSVHGNSPLHF	TGCGCCAGCAGTGTTCACGGGAATTCACCCCTCCACTTT
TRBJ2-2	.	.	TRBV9	CASSTTASTGELFF	TGTGCCAGCAGCACCACTGCTAGTACCGGGGAGCTGTTTTTT
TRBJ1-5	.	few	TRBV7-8	CASSTGVGSNQPQHF	TGTGCCAGCAGTACGGGGGTTGGGAGCAATCAGCCCCAGCATTTT
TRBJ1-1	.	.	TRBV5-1	CASRRVTKTEAFF	TGCGCCAGCCGGAGGGTAACGAAGACTGAAGCTTTCTTT
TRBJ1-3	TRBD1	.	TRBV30	CASTGESGNTIYF	TGTGCCTCCACAGGGGAGTCTGGAAACACCATATATTTT
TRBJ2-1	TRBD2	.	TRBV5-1	CASSPPAGGPSYNEQFF	TGCGCCAGCAGCCCCCCAGCGGGAGGGCCCTCCTACAATGAGCAGTTCTTC
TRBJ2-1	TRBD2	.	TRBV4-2	CASSQASGTYNEQFF	TGTGCCAGCAGCCAAGCGAGCGGGACGTACAATGAGCAGTTCTTC
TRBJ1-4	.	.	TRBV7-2	CASSLRATNEKLFF	TGTGCCAGCAGCTTGAGGGCAACTAATGAAAAACTGTTTTTT
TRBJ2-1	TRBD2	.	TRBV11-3	CASSLRGGRGLNEQFF	TGTGCCAGCAGCTTACGGGGCGGGAGGGGCCTCAATGAGCAGTTCTTC
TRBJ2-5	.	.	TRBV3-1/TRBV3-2	CASSQDRGETQYF	TGTGCCAGCAGCCAAGATCGCGGGGAGACCCAGTACTTC
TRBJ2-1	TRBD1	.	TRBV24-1	CATSNKGDRLKNEQFF	TGTGCCACCAGTAATAAAGGGGACAGATTAAAAAATGAGCAGTTCTTC
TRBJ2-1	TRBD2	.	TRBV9	CASSAQRGPSEQFF	TGTGCCAGCAGCGCCCAGCGGGGTCCATCTGAGCAGTTCTTC
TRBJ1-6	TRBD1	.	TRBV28	CASTIRDRDNSPLHF	TGTGCCAGCACTATTCGGGACAGGGACAATTCACCCCTCCACTTT
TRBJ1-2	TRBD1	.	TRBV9	CASSSSTGVGGYTF	TGTGCCAGCAGCTCCTCGACAGGGGTGGGTGGCTACACCTTC
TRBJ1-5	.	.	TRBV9	CASSPGDGANQPQHF	TGTGCCAGCAGCCCAGGGGACGGTGCCAATCAGCCCCAGCATTTT
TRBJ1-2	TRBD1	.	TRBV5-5	CASSSRQGVGYTF	TGTGCCAGCAGCTCGCGACAGGGGGTCGGCTACACCTTC
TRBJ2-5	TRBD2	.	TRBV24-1	CATSDNGLAGRETQYF	TGTGCCACCAGTGACAACGGACTAGCGGGAAGGGAGACCCAGTACTTC
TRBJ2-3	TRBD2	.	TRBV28	CASSPSRGSREGAGSTDTQYF	TGTGCCAGCAGTCCCTCCAGGGGCTCGCGGGAGGGGGCTGGTAGCACAGATACGCAGTATTTT
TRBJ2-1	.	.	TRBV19	CASREALRPNDEQFF	TGTGCCAGTAGAGAGGCTTTACGTCCTAACGATGAGCAGTTCTTC
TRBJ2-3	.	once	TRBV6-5	CASLLPTDTQYF	TGTGCCAGTTTACTGCCCACGGATACGCAGTATTTT
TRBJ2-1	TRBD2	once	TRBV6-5	CASSGGSSYNEQFF	TGTGCCAGCTCTGGCGGGAGTTCCTACAATGAGCAGTTCTTC
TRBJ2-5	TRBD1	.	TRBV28	CASSGTGPRTQYF	TGTGCCAGCAGTGGGACAGGTCCTCGGACCCAGTACTTC
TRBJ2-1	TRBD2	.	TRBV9	CASSSQSGISYNEQFF	TGTGCCAGCAGCTCCCAAAGCGGGATCTCCTACAATGAGCAGTTCTTC
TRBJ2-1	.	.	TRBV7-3	CASSPLGSSIDEQFF	TGTGCCAGCAGCCCCCTCGGGTCTAGCATCGATGAGCAGTTCTTC
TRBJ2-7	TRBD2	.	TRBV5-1	CASSLGPGGIYEQYF	TGCGCCAGCAGCTTGGGGCCGGGGGGGATCTACGAGCAGTACTTC
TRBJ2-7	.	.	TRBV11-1	CASAEAGSPFYEQYF	TGTGCCAGCGCCGAGGCAGGGTCTCCTTTCTACGAGCAGTACTTC
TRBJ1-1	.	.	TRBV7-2	CASSHPLMRWQAFF	TGTGCCAGCAGCCACCCCCTTATGAGGTGGCAAGCTTTCTTT
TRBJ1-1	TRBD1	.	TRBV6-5	CASKPTGGTEAFF	TGTGCCAGCAAGCCGACAGGGGGTACTGAAGCTTTCTTT
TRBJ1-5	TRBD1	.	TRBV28	CASSFPNRGNQPQHF	TGTGCCAGCAGTTTCCCAAACAGGGGGAATCAGCCCCAGCATTTT
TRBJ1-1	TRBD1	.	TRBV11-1	CASTRAIHQGADEAFF	TGTGCCAGCACCCGAGCTATTCATCAGGGGGCGGATGAAGCTTTCTTT
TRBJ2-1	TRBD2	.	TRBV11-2	CASSFWRERENNEQFF	TGTGCCAGCAGCTTCTGGCGGGAGCGCGAAAACAATGAGCAGTTCTTC
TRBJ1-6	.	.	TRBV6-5	CASNRRGAPLHF	TGTGCCAGCAACAGACGGGGGGCCCCCCTCCACTTT
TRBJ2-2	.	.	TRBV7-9	CASSSTRYTGELFF	TGTGCCAGCAGCTCTACTAGATACACCGGGGAGCTGTTTTTT
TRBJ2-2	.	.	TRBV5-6	CASSDLTSPSGGELFF	TGTGCCAGCAGCGATCTCACTTCCCCTTCTGGCGGGGAGCTGTTTTTT
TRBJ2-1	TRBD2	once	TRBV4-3	CASSQAASGDNEQFF	TGCGCCAGCAGCCAGGCTGCTAGCGGGGACAATGAGCAGTTCTTC